The 8 T cell receptor beta chains reported below all come from one sample, sequenced in a study of neoadjuvant nivolumab and ipilimumab in lung cancer. The data were produced by immunoSEQ multiplex PCR, yet TCRdb's version contains in-frame clones alone and is incomplete. The sample has 39,000 or so clones; about 91% are singletons. The input for sequencing was peripheral blood, taken before neoadjuvant nivolumab, alone or with ipilimumab. The source of these receptors is an adult with non-small cell lung cancer.

The chain joins TRBV5-4 to TRBJ2-1; TRBD1 matches 8 bases. The CDR3 has 13 amino acids. The trim removed 6 bases at V and 7 bases at J, leaving 6 bases unmatched. Germline values: CDR1 SGHNT, CDR2 YYREEE (reference sequence). CDR3 sequence: CASTQGAGNEQFF. The CDR3 nucleotides are TGTGCCAGCACCCAGGGGGCAGGTAATGAGCAGTTCTTC.

This sequence joins TRBV27 and TRBJ1-2; the match to TRBD1 covers 9 bases. J gave up 7 bases and V 0 bases, and 3 bases lay outside the gene matches. The CDR3 has 14 residues. The germline gives CDR1 MNHEY, CDR2 SMNVEV (reference sequence). The CDR3 is CASSLSGTGSGYTF. The CDR3 coding sequence is TGTGCCAGCAGTTTATCCGGGACAGGGTCTGGCTACACCTTC.

This clone was counted a few times. The rearrangement uses TRBV25-1 and TRBJ1-1; D is uncertain. This CDR3 region has 13 residues. In germline, CDR1 is MGHDK, CDR2 SYGVNS. Trimming took off 6 bases at V and 5 bases at J, with 13 bases between the two ends. The DNA for the CDR3 is TGTGCCAGCAGGTCCCCGTGGGGAACTGAAGCTTTCTTT. Amino acids: CASRSPWGTEAFF.

The chain has TRBV7-8 and TRBJ2-3; 14 positions match TRBD2. This CDR3 comprises 17 residues. J lost 5 bases, V lost 2 bases, and 6 bases had no gene match. Germline assignment: CDR1 SGHVS and CDR2 FQNEAQ. The CDR3 sequence: CASSLSGLAGGQDTQYF. CDR3 in DNA: TGTGCCAGCAGCTTAAGCGGACTAGCGGGAGGTCAAGATACGCAGTATTTT.

The V call is TRBV9, the J call TRBJ2-7; D is possibly TRBD2 (6 bases). Trimming took 2 bases from V and 3 from J, leaving 12 bases between them. Germline lookup yields CDR1 SGDLS and CDR2 YYNGEE. This CDR3 contains 14 residues. The CDR3 DNA reads as TGTGCCAGCAGCGTGAGCGTGGGAGGCTACGAGCAGTACTTC. Translated: CASSVSVGGYEQYF.

CDR3 in amino acids: CASSLGTGWTDTQYF. As DNA, the CDR3 is TGCGCCAGCAGCTTGGGGACAGGGTGGACAGATACGCAGTATTTT. The chain is built from TRBV5-1 and TRBJ2-3, with TRBD1 identical over 8 bases. The germline CDR1 and CDR2 sequences are SGHRS and YFSETQ. The CDR3 has 15 amino acids. J lost 3 bases, V lost 0 bases, and 3 bases had no gene match.

This clone was recorded only once. J is TRBJ1-1 and V is TRBV6-5; TRBD1 might be the D (6 bases). Germline V gene data show CDR1 as MNHEY and CDR2 as SVGAGI. Trimming pared 6 bases from V and 10 bases from J, leaving 21 bases between. The CDR3 totals 14 residues. As DNA, the CDR3 is TGTGCCAGCAGCCCCGCCGCGGGGGGCAAGATAGCTTTCTTT. Protein sequence: CASSPAAGGKIAFF.

This clone showed up just once. This chain links TRBV30 with TRBJ1-5; D call uncertain. This CDR3 is 14 amino acids long. Germline lookup yields CDR1 GTSNPN and CDR2 SVGIG (reference sequence). Trimming stripped 2 bases from V and 2 bases from J, with 10 bases between. The CDR3 region has the DNA TGTGCCTGGAGTCAGGTGGGAGGCAATCAGCCCCAGCATTTT. Protein sequence: CAWSQVGGNQPQHF.